This T cell receptor beta chain was sequenced in a study of T-cell memory formation after mild COVID-19. Study observations and caveats: Nothing showed for sure that second-wave clones peaking on day 37 were SARS-CoV-2 specific. The CD4+ clones that contracted clustered mainly within CM and EM, and the CD8+ clones concentrated in EMRA. Detection of some responders pre-infection suggested pre-existing cross-reactive memory T cells participated.

UMIs and sample barcodes were carried by the TCR alpha and TCR beta cDNA libraries that 5'RACE produced using constant-segment primers. TCRdb re-analysed the 5' RACE reads in MiXCR, keeping a single row per CDR3 protein. The table includes under 600,000 distinct CDR3 sequences, less than 25% detected once. V was pared by 1 base and J by 2 bases, with 4 bases of the junction left unmatched. Germline assignment: CDR1 SGHTA and CDR2 FQGNSA. There are 15 residues in the CDR3. Regarding this clonotype: Its antigen is not known.

The chain links TRBV7-2 to TRBJ2-7, with 8 bases lining up with TRBD2. The sequence was collected from an adult woman who had mild COVID-19 (a few samples of this study predate the infection). Cell type and time point are not known. What was sequenced was PBMCs or a T cell subset sorted from them (not recorded which). Written as DNA, the CDR3 is TGTGCCAGCAGCTTAGGTAGCGGGACAACCTACGAGCAGTACTTC. It encodes CASSLGSGTTYEQYF. The full variable domain, completed using reference TRBV7-2 and TRBJ2-7, is GAGVSQSPSNKVTEKGKDVELRCDPISGHTALYWYRQSLGQGLEFLIYFQGNSAPDKSGLPSDRFSAERTGGSVSTLTIQRTQQEDSAVYLCASSLGSGTTYEQYFGPGTRLTVT.